The entry below describes one TCR beta chain. The study separated CD4+ cells into CD45RA+ naive and CD45RA-negative memory subsets. Generated by immunoSEQ multiplex PCR, the TCRdb table keeps only in-frame clones and is missing some. The data hold 650,000 to 750,000 clones, with approximately 75% observed a single time. Germline CDR1 and CDR2: WNHNN and SYGVQD (reference sequence). The V end was cut by 0 bases, the J end by 1 base, with 6 bases between. The CDR3 runs to 14 residues. The sample belongs to a study of shared clonotypes between healthy human individuals. The origin of this receptor is a woman aged 30 to 39 in good health. This chain joins TRBV10-1 and TRBJ1-1, with D tentatively TRBD1 (5 bases). The sequenced sample consisted of memory CD4+ T cells sorted from blood. Noted subset: CD45RA-negative fraction. CDR3 region: CASSESGQNTEAFF. The CDR3 nucleotides are TGCGCCAGCAGTGAGTCGGGGCAGAACACTGAAGCTTTCTTT.